A selection of T cell receptor beta chains follows, all from one sample in a study of blood T cell repertoires in COVID-19. Profiling relied on immunoSEQ multiplex PCR, and the TCRdb table lists in-frame clones only, not all of them. Seen here are 120,000 or so clones, 76% observed once, and the top ten hold around 4%. The sample taken for sequencing was peripheral blood. The receptors here all came from a woman of 80 years or more with acute or convalescent COVID-19. CDR3s include the opening cysteine and the closing phenylalanine or tryptophan. A D gene is named only where the DNA matches it firmly. For some rows the clone size is stated as once, few or many, or as a class when expanded; others skip it.

>TRBJ2-2|TRBV27|-|TRBD2
CASSLWTSGRAGELFF
TGTGCCAGCAGTTTATGGACTAGCGGGAGGGCCGGGGAGCTGTTTTTT
>TRBJ2-3|TRBV6-5|-|TRBD1
CASRGTASTDTQYF
TGTGCCAGCAGAGGGACAGCTAGCACAGATACGCAGTATTTT
>TRBJ2-1|TRBV10-2|-|-
CAASAREQFF
TGCGCCGCTAGCGCCCGTGAGCAGTTCTTC
>TRBJ1-4|TRBV6-5|few|TRBD1
CASSSGTAFNEKLFF
TGTGCCAGCAGTTCCGGGACAGCGTTTAATGAAAAACTGTTTTTT
>TRBJ2-5|TRBV2|-|-
CASRYQETQYF
TGTGCCAGCCGGTACCAAGAGACCCAGTACTTC
>TRBJ1-5|TRBV6-2/TRBV6-3|-|-
CASSYRGHSNQPQHF
TGTGCCAGCAGTTACCGGGGACATTCCAATCAGCCCCAGCATTTT
>TRBJ1-2|TRBV5-1|few|TRBD1
CASAPSGQGAHGYTF
TGCGCCAGCGCCCCTTCGGGACAGGGGGCCCATGGCTACACCTTC
>TRBJ1-1|TRBV30|-|-
CAWSGLPAQAFF
TGTGCCTGGAGTGGACTCCCCGCGCAAGCTTTCTTT
>TRBJ2-3|TRBV29-1|once|-
CSVGWRATDTQYF
TGCAGCGTTGGTTGGCGGGCCACAGATACGCAGTATTTT
>TRBJ1-3|TRBV6-5|-|-
CASTPGGFGNTIYF
TGTGCCAGCACCCCGGGAGGATTCGGAAACACCATATATTTT
>TRBJ1-4|TRBV6-5|-|-
CASSYTATDEKLFF
TGTGCCAGCAGTTACACCGCGACAGATGAAAAACTGTTTTTT
>TRBJ1-5|TRBV28|-|-
CASLRSNQPQHF
TGTGCCAGCTTGCGTAGCAATCAGCCCCAGCATTTT
>TRBJ2-3|TRBV18|-|-
CASSPRADTQYF
TGTGCCAGCTCACCACGAGCAGATACGCAGTATTTT
>TRBJ2-5|TRBV4-1|-|-
CASSPGWGDQETQYF
TGCGCCAGCAGCCCGGGTTGGGGGGACCAAGAGACCCAGTACTTC
>TRBJ1-2|TRBV29-1|few|TRBD1
CSVAEGQNYGYTF
TGCAGCGTTGCGGAGGGACAGAACTATGGCTACACCTTC
>TRBJ2-6|TRBV11-3|-|-
CASTRGLNSGANVLTF
TGTGCCAGCACCCGCGGACTCAACTCTGGGGCCAACGTCCTGACTTTC
>TRBJ2-3|TRBV5-1|few|-
CASSSGTDTQYF
TGCGCCAGCAGCTCAGGGACAGATACGCAGTATTTT
>TRBJ1-5|TRBV4-1|-|-
CASSQGWGVGNQPQHF
TGCGCCAGCAGCCAAGGGTGGGGCGTGGGTAATCAGCCCCAGCATTTT
>TRBJ2-7|TRBV18|-|-
CASSPRTDSYEQYF
TGTGCCAGCTCTCCCCGGACAGACTCCTACGAGCAGTACTTC
>TRBJ1-5|TRBV7-2|-|-
CASSLSSQGFGNQPQHF
TGTGCCAGCAGCTTATCGTCCCAGGGGTTTGGCAATCAGCCCCAGCATTTT
>TRBJ1-6|TRBV2|-|TRBD1
CASRDRGYSPLHF
TGTGCCAGCAGGGACAGGGGGTATTCACCCCTCCACTTT
>TRBJ2-1|TRBV4-1|-|TRBD1
CASSQTGTGGNEQFF
TGCGCCAGCAGCCAAACCGGGACAGGGGGGAATGAGCAGTTCTTC
>TRBJ2-7|TRBV18|-|-
CASSPPGDPYEQYF
TGTGCCAGCTCACCACCAGGGGATCCCTACGAGCAGTACTTC
>TRBJ2-3|TRBV4-2|-|-
CASSQGEADTQYF
TGTGCCAGCAGCCAAGGCGAGGCTGATACGCAGTATTTT
>TRBJ2-7|TRBV27|-|TRBD2
CASSLTPGLAGYSSYEQYF
TGTGCCAGTTCTCTCACTCCGGGACTAGCGGGTTATAGCTCCTACGAGCAGTACTTC
>TRBJ2-7|TRBV7-3|-|-
CAPRDGEQYF
TGTGCCCCCCGGGATGGCGAGCAGTACTTC
>TRBJ2-3|TRBV6-6|-|TRBD1
CASRQPPWTGRDTQYF
TGTGCCAGCAGACAACCCCCATGGACAGGGCGGGATACGCAGTATTTT
>TRBJ1-5|TRBV24-1|-|-
CATSDYPGTTQHF
TGTGCCACCAGTGACTACCCCGGTACGACCCAGCATTTT
>TRBJ2-3|TRBV7-9|-|TRBD1
CASSPILGAGQATPNTQYF
TGTGCCAGCAGCCCAATCTTGGGGGCGGGACAGGCGACCCCCAATACGCAGTATTTT
>TRBJ2-1|TRBV28|-|-
CASSSPEWSKGNEQFF
TGTGCCAGCAGTTCCCCAGAATGGAGTAAGGGGAATGAGCAGTTCTTC
>TRBJ1-5|TRBV6-5|-|-
CASSYSRSSNQPQHF
TGTGCCAGCAGTTACTCGAGGTCCTCTAATCAGCCCCAGCATTTT
>TRBJ1-6|TRBV5-6|once|TRBD1
CASSLGQGLNSPLHF
TGTGCCAGCAGCCTGGGACAGGGCCTTAATTCACCCCTCCACTTT
>TRBJ2-5|TRBV4-1|-|TRBD1
CASSRTGADGVTQYF
TGCGCCAGCAGCCGGACAGGGGCCGATGGGGTGACCCAGTACTTC
>TRBJ2-3|TRBV27|-|TRBD2
CASSSYGLAGGTKRTDTQYF
TGTGCCAGCAGTTCCTATGGACTAGCGGGGGGAACCAAACGCACAGATACGCAGTATTTT
>TRBJ1-1|TRBV28|-|-
CASNTDSSGNTEAFF
TGTGCCAGCAATACCGACAGTTCTGGGAACACTGAAGCTTTCTTT
>TRBJ2-3|TRBV2|-|TRBD1
CASSGDRVAADTQYF
TGTGCCAGCAGTGGGGACAGGGTGGCGGCAGATACGCAGTATTTT
>TRBJ1-1|TRBV28|-|-
CASSLGAGVVTEAFF
TGTGCCAGCAGTTTAGGGGCAGGGGTTGTCACTGAAGCTTTTTTT
>TRBJ2-7|TRBV28|-|TRBD1
CASRQGARLNEQYF
TGTGCCAGCAGGCAGGGGGCGCGTCTGAACGAGCAGTACTTC
>TRBJ2-3|TRBV6-6|once|TRBD2
CASSYSHAGGTDTQYF
TGTGCCAGCAGTTACTCGCACGCGGGGGGCACAGATACGCAGTATTTT
>TRBJ2-7|TRBV11-3|-|TRBD1
CASSRTGGSYEQYF
TGTGCCAGCAGCAGGACAGGGGGGTCCTACGAGCAGTACTTC
>TRBJ1-1|TRBV5-1|once|TRBD1
CASQPGQGRVGEAFF
TGCGCCAGCCAACCGGGACAGGGAAGGGTTGGTGAAGCTTTCTTT
>TRBJ2-5|TRBV9|once|-
CASSVLVGAGTQYF
TGTGCCAGCAGCGTCTTGGTTGGGGCAGGGACCCAGTACTTC
>TRBJ2-3|TRBV7-8|-|-
CASSLQSSEGTQYF
TGTGCCAGCAGCTTACAATCTAGCGAGGGTACGCAGTATTTT